This T cell receptor (beta chain) originates from a study of early T cells in non-severe SARS-CoV-2 infection. In the study overall: Sequencing input comprised bulk RNA from unsorted whole blood; chain pairing was not available. Study-level findings and limits: The study's VDJdb matching favored anti-spike CD8 responses and missed private and CD4 specificities.

This clonotype was seen more than once but under ten times. Antigen specificity is unknown. Unique molecular identifiers tagged individual cDNA molecules. TCRdb reprocessed the 5' RACE reads with MiXCR, giving one entry per CDR3 protein. The sample contains about 90,000 distinct CDR3 sequences, about 12% of which appear only once. From germline, CDR1 is MNHEY and CDR2 SVGAGI. V trimming: 2 bases; J trimming: 4 bases; junction bases outside the gene matches: 11. The CDR3 contains 17 residues. This TCR came from an adult who was a healthcare worker with PCR-confirmed SARS-CoV-2 infection or an uninfected control (not recorded which). This specimen was whole blood, taken at baseline. The chain uses TRBV6-5 and TRBJ2-7, with 10 nucleotides matching TRBD1. CDR3: CASSYTPGRQGAYEQYF. The CDR3 nucleotides read TGTGCCAGCAGTTACACCCCAGGAAGACAGGGGGCTTACGAGCAGTACTTC.